The 10 T cell receptor beta chains below were found in one sample sequenced in a study of tumor-infiltrating lymphocytes in primary liver carcinoma. The tissue used was unsorted bulk material of roughly 17-34 mg. RNA and DNA were co-extracted from it with the AllPrep DNA/RNA mini kit. TCR beta cDNA was prepared out of approximately 470 ng total RNA by means of a constant-region primer. TCR beta libraries came from three nested multiplex PCR rounds using slightly modified ARM-PCR. Amplification in the first two PCR rounds was performed using TRBV1-TRBV30 forward primers and a C-beta reverse primer for 9 to 11 cycles each. Using its own MiXCR run on the multiplex PCR reads, TCRdb lists one record per CDR3 protein. The sample lists over 100,000 distinct CDR3 sequences; approximately 68% were seen once. The sequenced sample was tumor-adjacent normal liver tissue. These receptors came from an older woman with primary liver carcinoma and hepatitis B virus infection.

About this clonotype itself: A much larger clone is a single base away; this may be a read error. The gene calls are TRBV28 and TRBJ2-7, with 7 nucleotides matching TRBD2. The germline CDR1 and CDR2 sequences are MDHEN and SYDVKM. The CDR3 is 15 residues long. The CDR3 region has the DNA TGTGCCAGCAGTTTAGGGGACTACAGCTCCTACGTGCAGTACTTC. It is translated as CASSLGDYSSYVQYF.

This clonotype was seen ten or more times. The rearrangement uses TRBV14 and TRBJ2-5; weak D call: TRBD2 (6 bases). Trimming left V 4 bases short and J 4 bases short, with 16 bases between. The CDR3 runs 15 residues. Germline V lookup: CDR1 SGHDN, CDR2 FVKESK. Here the CDR3 reads CASSRTTSRGETQYF. CDR3 coding DNA: TGTGCCAGCAGCCGAACGACTAGTAGAGGAGAGACCCAGTACTTC.

The gene calls are TRBV7-9 and TRBJ1-1; D may be TRBD1 (6 bases). V was pared by 7 bases and J by 7 bases, with 25 bases between. CDR1 and CDR2 from the germline V gene are SEHNR and FQNEAQ (reference sequence). The CDR3 covers 16 residues. CDR3 DNA sequence: TGTGCCAGCAACCGGATAGGGGGGGTCACTCACAGTGAAGCTTTCTTT. As protein: CASNRIGGVTHSEAFF.

This clonotype occurred once. The CDR3 protein is CAWEPPPTLQNEQYF. In nucleotides, the CDR3 is TGTGCCTGGGAACCCCCGCCAACACTTCAAAACGAGCAGTACTTC. This chain links TRBV30 with TRBJ2-7; D unclear. Per the germline V gene, CDR1 is GTSNPN and CDR2 is SVGIG (reference sequence). This CDR3 has 15 residues. V lost 5 bases and J lost 5, with 22 bases in between.

Note on this clonotype: An end of the junction does not agree with germline; a read error may underlie this. This chain links TRBV5-1 with TRBJ2-1; perhaps D is TRBD1 or TRBD2 (6 bases each). The CDR3 totals 15 residues. Germline CDR1 reads SGHRS; CDR2 reads YFSETQ. CDR3 sequence: CARSLEGGSYKEQLF. DNA for the CDR3: TGCGCCAGGAGCTTGGAGGGGGGCTCCTACAAAGAGCAGCTCTTC.

In the case of this clonotype: Because the CDR3 is missing its conserved closing phenylalanine or tryptophan, this is likely a read error. J is TRBJ2-3 and V is TRBV4-2; 12 nucleotides match TRBD2. V was pared by 3 bases and J by 4 bases, with 14 bases of the junction left unmatched. Germline V gene sequence: CDR1 LGHNA, CDR2 YNFKEQ. This CDR3 region has 19 residues. The CDR3 DNA reads TGTGCCAGCAGCCATGAGCTAGCGGGAGGGCCCGGGCGACCAGATACGCAGTATTTA. Its translation: CASSHELAGGPGRPDTQYL.

This clonotype was counted only a few times. This chain links TRBV18 with TRBJ2-1; 7 bases map to TRBD2. Germline CDR1 and CDR2: KGHSH and LQKENI. J was trimmed by 1 base and V by 3 bases; bases with no gene match: 0. The CDR3 contains 14 residues. The CDR3 sequence: CASSPGGSYNEQFF. CDR3 nucleotide sequence: TGTGCCAGCTCACCGGGGGGGTCCTACAATGAGCAGTTCTTC.

Only a few counts were recorded for this clonotype. This may arise from a read error, as a much more abundant clone is one base away. This chain connects TRBV30 to TRBJ1-1; D is unclear. This CDR3 region has 11 residues. Germline loops: CDR1 GTSNPN, CDR2 SVGIG (reference sequence). This CDR3 reads CAWIRNTGAFF. DNA for the CDR3: TGTGCCTGGATCCGGAACACTGGAGCTTTCTTT.

A remark on this clonotype: Here the CDR3 omits its conserved ending phenylalanine or tryptophan, so a read error is the likely source. The gene calls are TRBV11-2 and TRBJ2-7; the match to TRBD2 covers 7 bases. Looked up from germline, CDR1 is SGHAT and CDR2 is FQNNGV. This CDR3 region has 16 residues. Written as DNA, the CDR3 is TGTGCCGCAGCCGGGGCCAGCGGGAAAGGCGCCTACAAGCAGTACCTC. Protein product: CAAAGASGKGAYKQYL.

Regarding this clonotype: As the CDR3 is not closed by the conserved phenylalanine or tryptophan, this likely results from a read error. The rearrangement links TRBV4-1 to TRBJ1-4; 8 nucleotides match TRBD1. Germline trimming cut 7 bases from V and 6 bases from J; bases unmatched to any gene: 10. CDR3 length: 15 residues. CDR1 and CDR2 from the germline V gene are MGHRA and YSYEKL. The CDR3 sequence: CASNRHSGQDEKLFI. CDR3 DNA sequence: TGCGCCAGCAACCGCCACTCGGGACAGGATGAAAAACTGTTTATT.